This T cell receptor (beta chain) was observed in a study of regulatory T cells in long-lasting Graves disease (TCRdb year 2021). About the study as a whole: Antithyroid drugs had been taken for less than 3 months by newly diagnosed Graves' disease patients. Patients with persistent Graves' disease were compared with patients with newly diagnosed Graves' disease using TCR sequencing and RNA sequencing of peripheral blood. The study was conducted in China and was registered as a clinical trial. A total of approximately 35 samples were covered by TCR sequencing, comprising approximately 13 persistent and around 20 newly diagnosed Graves' disease patients. General conclusions and limits of the study: Patients with persistent disease shared more public clonotypes (approximately 2,500) than newly diagnosed patients did (approximately 990). Peripheral blood alone was examined, since thyroid tissue, which constituted the primary lesion, could not be accessed. The authors noted that the small sample size was a limitation that may lower accuracy. Preferential use of TRBV28, TRBJ1-2 and TRBJ2-5 was observed in persistent disease, whereas TRBV20-1 and TRBJ2-1 were favored in newly diagnosed disease. Persistent Graves' disease patients showed lower TCR Shannon entropy and fewer highly expanded clones than newly diagnosed patients, suggesting clonal expansion. Sequencing and analysis were restricted to the TCR beta chain.

The time point label corresponds to: newly diagnosed GD, antithyroid drugs for less than 3 months. RNA was extracted from PBMCs in TRIzol for both TCR sequencing and RNA sequencing. The diagnosis of Graves' disease followed American Thyroid Association guidelines. The patients came from an endocrinology department in Xi'an, China. From each patient, nine milliliters of peripheral blood was collected into an EDTA anticoagulant tube. Ficoll Paque Plus density gradient separation was used to isolate PBMCs, and no additional T cell sorting was done. An Agilent 2100 Bioanalyzer and agarose gel were used to check RNA quality, and a NanoDrop 2000 was used to measure RNA concentration. The library came from multiplex PCR. The instrument given in TCRdb is Illumina HiSeq 4000. iRepertoire HTBI primers and Arm-PCR amplification of CDR3 regions were used to construct TCR beta libraries. Before sequencing, the PCR products underwent gel purification. The paper's data handling went like this. Across samples, 60 to 75 TRBV and approximately 15 TRBJ segments were identified and used for gene usage analysis of CDR3 amino acid clonotypes. COPE and FqMerger were used to merge filtered high-quality paired reads into contigs. Contigs were aligned with BLAST to IMGT TRBV, TRBD and TRBJ reference genes, and CDR3 was defined per IMGT. Any clonotype with a frequency above 0.1% was classified as a highly expanded clone. Repertoire diversity was measured by Shannon entropy, and V-J evenness by the Gini coefficient. A clonotype found in more than one individual was treated as public. Clones were called with MiXCR by TCRdb after fastp trimmed the public reads at Q25, and only in-frame beta chains were retained. Each entry is one CDR3 protein sequence, shown with its most common DNA and genes. TCRdb assigned the V and J calls; the authors' analysis was not used. The sample table contains 560,000 or so distinct CDR3 sequences; only one count was recorded for around 16% of them. The ten most abundant clones make up 12% of the sample.

This clonotype was seen at least ten times. No antigen is known for it. Base qualities are not recorded, but no much larger clone differs from it by a single base. As encoded in the germline V gene, CDR1 is KGHSH while CDR2 is LQKENI. V is cut by 2 bases and J by 6 bases, and the space between the germline ends is 10 bases. Taken from cysteine to phenylalanine, the CDR3 has 13 residues. Only CDR3 DNA is held: 39 bases, read in frame from base 1. These same data were also listed under a study on T cells in Graves' hyperthyroidism and ophthalmopathy. Per that second paper: Stable Graves' hyperthyroidism was defined as no progression to ophthalmopathy during 18 months of follow-up. The hyperthyroidism patients were between 18 and 65 years old and newly diagnosed, with a disease duration of less than 2 months. Any patient with an uncontrolled infection, another autoimmune disease, pregnancy or lactation was excluded. Diagnoses were based on clinical symptoms, serum thyroxine and TRAb, thyroid ultrasound and orbital computed tomography. A first-round RT-PCR of the TCR CDR3 used the HTBI primer set with the Qiagen OneStep RT-PCR kit. Most expanded thyroid clonotypes (frequency above 0.001) were also detected in blood, suggesting blood repertoires may reflect thyroid immune responses. In cross-validation, a model built on a 13 V-J signature told ophthalmopathy apart from stable hyperthyroidism with under 90% sensitivity and about 81% specificity, and in testing the same model reached 80%/75%. In validation, progression to ophthalmopathy was predicted by the model with around 70% sensitivity and 72.22% specificity, a median of roughly 6.4 months before onset. To identify TCR V-J signatures that set the groups apart, the researchers used a discovery cohort of 100 patients, made up of fewer than 50 with Graves' ophthalmopathy and 55 to 65 with stable Graves' hyperthyroidism. Whether ophthalmopathy could be predicted prospectively was tested in an independent validation cohort made up of 18 to 20 hyperthyroidism patients plus 17 patients who later progressed to ophthalmopathy. The 75 to 100 discovery patients were randomly split 7:3 into training and test sets. In addition, the study compared T-cell repertoires in thyroid tissue and in blood from over 5 Graves' hyperthyroidism patients. Once sampling was done, hyperthyroidism patients were given methimazole at a starting dose of 30 mg daily, whereas ophthalmopathy patients were given high-dose intravenous methylprednisolone. Libraries were constructed in a second round of multiplex PCR, after which size selection and purification were performed. Sequencing of the libraries was done on an Illumina HiSeq2000 using paired-end 100 bp reads. SOAPnuke was used to process the raw data, with reads discarded if the reads contained adapters or uncalled bases, had a mean Phred below 15, or lacked an exact constant-primer or identifier match. COPE v1.2.5 was used to merge the high-quality paired reads, and each unique nucleotide sequence was defined as a clonotype. Clonotypes were aligned to IMGT TRBV, TRBD and TRBJ reference segments using MiTCR v1.1. The analysis included only V-J combinations with a frequency above 0.0001, which together covered 99% to 99.2% of the repertoires. A TCS score was defined as the ratio between F50 (clonal expansion) and ExV (chaos), using BLOSUM62-based TCRdist between CDR3 peptides within each V-J. Welch's t-statistics and random forest reduced roughly 530 V-J features to about 13, which were used in a naive Bayes classifier (R e1071). No statistical method was used to set the sample size in advance, and investigators knew the group allocation. The paper describes TCR Vbeta CDR3 sequencing of about 140 peripheral blood samples, made up of 43 ophthalmopathy patients, roughly 80 hyperthyroidism patients and some 17 progressor patients.

The sequence derives from a man aged 18 to 30 with Graves disease. Donor details come from another sample of the same person, matched by shared clones. The starting material was peripheral blood mononuclear cells (PBMCs), obtained at new diagnosis, from a patient treated with antithyroid drugs. The V and J segments used are TRBV18 and TRBJ1-2; TRBD1 is a possible D gene, resting on 5 matching bases. The encoded CDR3 is CASSPMSRDGYTF. The DNA sequence is TGTGCCAGCTCACCAATGTCCAGGGATGGCTACACCTTC.